These 32 T cell receptor beta chains were all obtained from the same sample, sequenced in a study of Graves' ophthalmopathy and Graves' hyperthyroidism. Researchers took RNA transcripts and amplified TCR beta CDR3 regions from them. Scientists carried out first-round RT-PCR using HTBI primers and then a second-round multiplex PCR. TCRdb recomputed calls from the multiplex PCR reads with MiXCR, one row per CDR3 protein. This sample has under 350,000 distinct CDR3 sequences, with roughly 15% found just once. Sequenced sample: peripheral blood. The origin of the receptors is an adult man with Graves' ophthalmopathy.

In this sample, this clonotype turned up many times. The rearrangement uses TRBV6-1 and TRBJ2-5, with TRBD2 identical over 16 bases. Per the germline V gene, CDR1 is MNHNS and CDR2 is SASEGT. Unmatched junction bases numbered 3, after V lost 5 bases and J lost 9 bases. The CDR3 is 14 amino acids. CDR3 sequence: CASSRGTSGRAQYF. Written as DNA, the CDR3 is TGTGCCAGCAGTAGGGGGACTAGCGGGAGGGCCCAGTACTTC.

This clonotype was seen at least ten times. The V and J genes are TRBV13 and TRBJ2-5; D remains ambiguous. Between the trimmed V and J ends, which lost 4 bases and 5 bases, there was a span of 20 bases. Per germline, CDR1 PRHDT and CDR2 FYEKMQ (reference sequence). This CDR3 region has 16 residues. The CDR3 DNA reads as TGTGCCAGCAGCTCCATACCGGGCCCAACGGCGGAGACCCAGTACTTC. Residues: CASSSIPGPTAETQYF.

This clonotype was recorded once. CDR3 nucleotides: TGTGCCAGCAGCTTATCTCTGGCGGGAGCCAACGAGCAGTACTTC. This sequence encodes CASSLSLAGANEQYF. The rearrangement links TRBV7-8 to TRBJ2-7; TRBD2 agrees at 7 bases. Germline trimming cut 2 bases from V and 5 bases from J; bases unmatched to any gene: 9. CDR1 and CDR2 (germline): SGHVS, FQNEAQ. The CDR3 has 15 amino acids. The full variable domain, its missing parts supplied by reference TRBV7-8 and TRBJ2-7, is GAGVSQSPRYKVAKRGQDVALRCDPISGHVSLFWYQQALGQGPEFLTYFQNEAQLDKSGLPSDRFFAERPEGSVSTLKIQRTQQEDSAVYLCASSLSLAGANEQYFGPGTRLTVT.

This clonotype was observed at least ten times. The chain recombines TRBV4-1 with TRBJ1-1, with 8 bases fitting TRBD1. The CDR3 totals 15 residues. J gave up 6 bases and V 3 bases, and 9 bases lay outside the gene matches. Germline V CDR1 and CDR2: MGHRA, YSYEKL. The CDR3 region has the DNA TGCGCCAGCAGCCATGAACAGGGGGAGTCCGCTGAAGCTTTCTTT. Its translation is CASSHEQGESAEAFF.

This clonotype was counted ten times or more. This clone may be a read error of a much larger clone one base away. Lacking the conserved final phenylalanine or tryptophan, this CDR3 likely reflects a read error. This chain uses TRBV19 with TRBJ1-1; D is undetermined. The V end was cut by 4 bases, the J end by 1 base, with 10 bases between. This CDR3 has 14 residues. Germline V gene sequence: CDR1 LNHDA, CDR2 SQIVND (reference sequence). CDR3 coding DNA: TGTGCCAGTAGTAAGTATTGGGAGAACACTGAAGCTTTCCTT. It encodes CASSKYWENTEAFL.

This clonotype appeared many times. V gene TRBV7-2 combines with J gene TRBJ1-1; tentatively, D is TRBD1 (6 bases). Germline CDR1 SGHTA, CDR2 FQGNSA. CDR3 length: 15 residues. The V and J ends lost 5 bases and 1 base respectively, with 14 bases between them. In DNA form, the CDR3 reads TGTGCCAGCAGCATAAAGGGAGGGGGGAACACTGAAGCTTTCTTT. Translation gives CASSIKGGGNTEAFF. Looking up the rest from reference TRBV7-2 and TRBJ1-1 gives the full variable domain: GAGVSQSPSNKVTEKGKDVELRCDPISGHTALYWYRQSLGQGLEFLIYFQGNSAPDKSGLPSDRFSAERTGGSVSTLTIQRTQQEDSAVYLCASSIKGGGNTEAFFGQGTRLTVV.

The J gene is TRBJ1-2, the V gene TRBV19, with TRBD1 matching 9 bases. Germline CDR1 is LNHDA and CDR2 is SQIVND (reference sequence). The CDR3 spans 18 residues. The junction had 19 bases not matched to a gene; V was cut back by 3 bases and J by 8 bases. The CDR3 sequence: CASSILVRLRQGVSGYTF. CDR3 DNA sequence: TGTGCCAGTAGTATTCTCGTCCGGTTGCGACAGGGGGTCTCGGGCTACACCTTC.

This clonotype was observed many times. The chain recombines TRBV15 with TRBJ1-5; perhaps TRBD1 as D (5 bases). Germline V CDR1 and CDR2: LNHNV, YYDKDF (reference sequence). The CDR3 totals 13 residues. The V end lost 5 bases, the J end lost 7 bases, and 12 bases lay between the germline ends. This chain's CDR3 is CATSGSGLQPQHF. The CDR3 nucleotides are TGTGCCACCAGCGGTTCAGGGTTGCAGCCCCAGCATTTT.

A single count supports this clonotype. The gene calls are TRBV11-2 and TRBJ2-7; possible D gene TRBD2, 5 bases. The CDR3 length is 16 residues. V was trimmed by 0 bases and J by 2 bases, leaving 14 bases between them. CDR1 and CDR2 (germline): SGHAT, FQNNGV. CDR3 amino acids: CASSLEMEAAAYEQYF. The CDR3, as DNA: TGTGCCAGCAGCTTAGAAATGGAAGCGGCCGCCTACGAGCAGTACTTC.

This clonotype was seen at least ten times. CDR3 protein: CARGTRGGAEQYF. CDR3 in DNA: TGTGCCCGCGGAACCCGGGGCGGTGCCGAGCAGTACTTC. This rearrangement joins TRBV30 to TRBJ2-7; D is perhaps TRBD1 or TRBD2 (5 bases each). This CDR3 is 13 amino acids long. Trimming pared 8 bases from V and 6 bases from J, leaving 20 bases between. Germline-derived CDR1 and CDR2 are GTSNPN and SVGIG (reference sequence).

This clonotype has at least ten counts. This chain uses TRBV5-1 with TRBJ1-5; TRBD1 matches at 7 bases. Unmatched junction bases numbered 3, after V lost 4 bases and J lost 5 bases. The CDR3 sequence is 13 residues long. CDR1 and CDR2 (germline): SGHRS, YFSETQ. CDR3 loop: CASSIDRDQPQHF. CDR3 coding DNA: TGCGCCAGCAGCATAGACAGGGATCAGCCCCAGCATTTT.

This clonotype was picked up many times. The chain employs TRBV5-1 and TRBJ2-5; D possibly uses TRBD1 or TRBD2 (5 bases each). The CDR3 totals 15 residues. The germline V gene has CDR1 SGHRS and CDR2 YFSETQ. Trimming removed 4 bases from V and 2 bases from J, with 15 bases in between. CDR3: CASSPDGGWQETQYF. The CDR3 region has the DNA TGCGCCAGCAGCCCTGATGGGGGTTGGCAAGAGACCCAGTACTTC.

This clonotype has a count of ten or more. The V gene is TRBV3-1, the J gene TRBJ1-1; D call uncertain. Trimming took off 6 bases at V and 5 bases at J, with 7 bases between the two ends. The CDR3 runs 11 residues. In germline, CDR1 is LGHDT, CDR2 YNNKEL (reference sequence). The CDR3 spells CASRARTEAFF. For the CDR3, the DNA is TGTGCCAGCAGGGCAAGGACTGAAGCTTTCTTT. Looking up the rest from reference TRBV3-1 and TRBJ1-1 gives the full variable domain: DTAVSQTPKYLVTQMGNDKSIKCEQNLGHDTMYWYKQDSKKFLKIMFSYNNKELIINETVPNRFSPKSPDKAHLNLHINSLELGDSAVYFCASRARTEAFFGQGTRLTVV.

This clonotype was found many times. The J gene is TRBJ2-5, the V gene TRBV12-3 or TRBV12-4; D is possibly TRBD1 or TRBD2 (6 bases each). V gave up 1 base and J gave up 5 bases, with 20 bases separating them. The CDR3 spans 17 residues. The CDR3 region has the DNA TGTGCCAGCAGTTTAGGGGTCGGAGGGGGAAGAATCGAGACCCAGTACTTC. This sequence encodes CASSLGVGGGRIETQYF.

This clonotype was seen many times. CDR3 residues: CASSLGNTIYF. In nucleotides, the CDR3 is TGTGCCAGCAGCTTAGGAAACACCATATATTTT. The V and J genes are TRBV7-2 and TRBJ1-3, with D unclear. V dropped 1 base and J dropped 5 bases, with 0 bases sitting between them. Per germline, CDR1 SGHTA and CDR2 FQGNSA. The CDR3 contains 11 residues.

In DNA, the CDR3 is TGTGCCAGCAGTTTTAACCGTTACGAGCAGTACTTC. This codes for CASSFNRYEQYF. The chain recombines TRBV12-3 or TRBV12-4 with TRBJ2-7, with D unclear. The V gene lost 3 bases and the J gene lost 4 bases, with 7 bases spanning the gap. The CDR3 has 12 amino acids.

The J gene is TRBJ2-2, the V gene TRBV28; 11 nucleotides agree with TRBD2. The CDR3 spans 18 residues. Germline V lookup: CDR1 MDHEN, CDR2 SYDVKM. V was clipped by 7 bases and J by 0 bases; unmatched bases: 10. This CDR3 reads CASTTGTSGLANTGELFF. The CDR3 DNA sequence: TGTGCCAGCACCACCGGGACTAGCGGCCTCGCGAACACCGGGGAGCTGTTTTTT.

In its sample, this clonotype was seen many times. In DNA, the CDR3 is TGTGCCAGCAGTCGACCTTTACAGGGCTTGGGGACTGAAGCTTTCTTT. Translating gives CASSRPLQGLGTEAFF. The J gene is TRBJ1-1, the V gene TRBV6-5; maybe TRBD1 (6 bases). Per the germline V gene, CDR1 is MNHEY and CDR2 is SVGAGI. Trimming took off 5 bases at V and 5 bases at J, with 21 bases between the two ends. The CDR3 is 16 amino acids.

The chain is built from TRBV30 and TRBJ2-7; maybe TRBD2 (6 bases). The CDR3 contains 11 residues. The V gene lost 1 base and the J gene lost 6 bases, with 7 bases spanning the gap. Germline assignment: CDR1 GTSNPN and CDR2 SVGIG (reference sequence). CDR3 loop: CAWSAGGEQYF. CDR3 DNA sequence: TGTGCCTGGAGTGCCGGGGGCGAGCAGTACTTC.

In this sample, this clonotype turned up many times. This sequence joins TRBV4-1 and TRBJ1-6; D is unclear. Germline-derived CDR1 and CDR2 are MGHRA and YSYEKL. CDR3 length: 17 amino acids. Trimming removed 0 bases from V and 0 bases from J, with 9 bases in between. In nucleotides, the CDR3 is TGCGCCAGCAGCCAAGATGACCGAAGCTCCTATAATTCACCCCTCCACTTT. Translation gives CASSQDDRSSYNSPLHF.

This clonotype was observed at least ten times. The chain couples TRBV6-2 or TRBV6-3 to TRBJ2-5; perhaps TRBD2 as D (6 bases). CDR3 length equals 12 residues. Trimming removed 8 bases from V and 5 bases from J, with 12 bases in between. CDR1 MNHEY and CDR2 SVGEGT come from the germline V gene. The CDR3 DNA is TGTGCCAGCGTTGGTAGCGGTGAGACCCAGTACTTC. This sequence encodes CASVGSGETQYF.

This clonotype was observed at least ten times. The rearrangement links TRBV30 to TRBJ2-5; 10 bases agree with TRBD2. V lost 2 bases and J lost 4; bases outside the gene matches: 7. There are 15 residues in the CDR3. Germline assignment: CDR1 GTSNPN and CDR2 SVGIG (reference sequence). CDR3 residues: CAWSSGRAFGETQYF. The CDR3 DNA is TGTGCCTGGAGTAGCGGGAGGGCCTTTGGAGAGACCCAGTACTTC.

The table lists this clonotype with many counts. The chain joins TRBV6-1 to TRBJ2-5; D might be TRBD2 (6 bases). Trimming left V 5 bases short and J 13 bases short, with 23 bases between. The V gene's germline CDR1 is MNHNS and CDR2 SASEGT. The CDR3 sequence is 14 residues long. CDR3 nucleotides: TGTGCCAGCAGTCAATATTTTTACTCCGGGAGCTTGTACTTC. Amino acid sequence: CASSQYFYSGSLYF.

This rearrangement joins TRBV13 to TRBJ2-5, with 9 nucleotides matching TRBD1. V lost 5 bases and J lost 3; bases outside the gene matches: 10. CDR1 and CDR2 (germline): PRHDT, FYEKMQ (reference sequence). This CDR3 has 16 amino acids. The CDR3 spells CASSPGEQGAEETQYF. CDR3 sequence (DNA): TGTGCCAGCAGCCCTGGGGAACAGGGGGCTGAAGAGACCCAGTACTTC.

The J gene is TRBJ2-7, the V gene TRBV5-1; D gene ambiguous. From germline, CDR1 is SGHRS and CDR2 YFSETQ. The CDR3 contains 16 residues. Trimming took off 0 bases at V and 0 bases at J, with 13 bases between the two ends. CDR3 loop: CASSLDVVTASYEQYF. CDR3 DNA sequence: TGCGCCAGCAGCTTGGACGTAGTAACAGCCTCCTACGAGCAGTACTTC.

This clonotype came up many times. The chain has TRBV20-1 and TRBJ2-7; D unresolved. The CDR3 length is 11 residues. Between the trimmed V and J ends, which lost 5 bases and 2 bases, there was a span of 7 bases. Per germline, CDR1 DFQATT and CDR2 SNEGSKA (reference sequence). The CDR3 region has the DNA TGCAGTGCTGGATTGGCCTACGAGCAGTACTTC. This codes for CSAGLAYEQYF.

The chain employs TRBV28 and TRBJ2-5; TRBD2 agrees at 11 bases. From germline, CDR1 is MDHEN and CDR2 SYDVKM. This CDR3 is built from 16 residues. Losses at the gene ends were 4 bases for V and 1 base for J; bases not matched to a gene: 5. CDR3 nucleotide sequence: TGTGCCAGCAGTTGGACGGGACTAGCGGTCCAAGAGACCCAGTACTTC. Translation gives CASSWTGLAVQETQYF.

This clonotype was counted ten times or more. The J gene is TRBJ2-7, the V gene TRBV11-1; D is ambiguous. The ends were cut back, 4 bases at V and 4 bases at J, with 20 bases in the middle. Germline V CDR1 and CDR2: SGHAT, FQDESV (reference sequence). The CDR3 is 16 amino acids. The CDR3 nucleotides are TGTGCCAGCAGCTCGAATAATCCTAGGGTTCTGTACGAGCAGTACTTC. This translates into CASSSNNPRVLYEQYF. Based on the CDR3 plus reference TRBV11-1 and TRBJ2-7, the full variable domain is EAEVAQSPRYKITEKSQAVAFWCDPISGHATLYWYRQILGQGPELLVQFQDESVVDDSQLPKDRFSAERLKGVDSTLKIQPAELGDSAMYLCASSSNNPRVLYEQYFGPGTRLTVT.

This clonotype was detected ten times or more. The gene calls are TRBV6-5 and TRBJ1-1; D not resolved. V was clipped by 0 bases and J by 3 bases, with 8 bases between them. The CDR3 sequence is 14 residues long. The germline CDR1 and CDR2 sequences are MNHEY and SVGAGI. CDR3 protein: CASSYSPGYTEAFF. The CDR3 bases are TGTGCCAGCAGTTACTCACCGGGATACACTGAAGCTTTCTTT.

This clonotype showed up many times. DNA of the CDR3: TGTGCCAGCACCAACACCGGGAGCCAGTATGGCTACACCTTC. As protein: CASTNTGSQYGYTF. The rearrangement joins TRBV6-2 or TRBV6-3 to TRBJ1-2; unclear D gene. The V and J ends lost 7 bases and 5 bases respectively, with 17 bases between them. This CDR3 has 14 residues. Germline V CDR1 and CDR2: MNHEY, SVGEGT.

V and J are TRBV6-1 and TRBJ2-5; the D gene could be TRBD1 or TRBD2 (6 bases each). V was cut by 7 bases and J by 5 bases, with 17 bases left in between. Germline lookup yields CDR1 MNHNS and CDR2 SASEGT. There are 14 residues in the CDR3. The CDR3 loop reads CASNRAGSRETQYF. For the CDR3, the DNA is TGTGCCAGCAACAGGGCGGGATCACGGGAGACCCAGTACTTC.

The sample holds many counts of this clonotype. V and J are TRBV12-3 or TRBV12-4 and TRBJ2-7; tentative D call: TRBD2 (6 bases). V dropped 5 bases and J dropped 2 bases, with 19 bases sitting between them. This CDR3 spans 16 amino acids. In DNA form, the CDR3 reads TGTGCCAGCAGTCGTCCCCATAGCGGTAGCACCTACGAGCAGTACTTC. It is translated as CASSRPHSGSTYEQYF.